This TCR beta chain was retrieved from a study of shared clonotypes between healthy human individuals. Whole-study context: Researchers drew samples from two women and three men aged 18 to 49. Overall study results and limits: Across subsets, estimated richness was generally greater for naive than for memory populations.

Libraries were prepared by immunoSEQ multiplex PCR; TCRdb keeps only in-frame clonotypes and omits some of them. In the table there are 2,500,000 or so clones, around 92% of which are singletons. Comment on this clone: The antigen is undetermined.

The split of CD4+ cells yielded CD45RA+ naive and CD45RA-negative memory subsets. CDR3 size: 17 residues. Germline CDR1 reads LGHNA; CDR2 reads YSLEER. Deletions cut 4 bases from V and 2 bases from J, with 19 bases between. The material sequenced was naive CD4+ T cells from PBMCs. Stated subset: CD45RA+ positively selected. This chain uses TRBV4-3 with TRBJ2-3, with unresolved D. The origin of this receptor is a man aged 18-30 years in good health. Some clones in this sample may be carry-over from other donors' samples. CDR3 nucleotide sequence: TGCGCCAGCAGCCCCCTCAAATCTGCGGCCAACACAGATACGCAGTATTTT. This sequence encodes CASSPLKSAANTDTQYF.